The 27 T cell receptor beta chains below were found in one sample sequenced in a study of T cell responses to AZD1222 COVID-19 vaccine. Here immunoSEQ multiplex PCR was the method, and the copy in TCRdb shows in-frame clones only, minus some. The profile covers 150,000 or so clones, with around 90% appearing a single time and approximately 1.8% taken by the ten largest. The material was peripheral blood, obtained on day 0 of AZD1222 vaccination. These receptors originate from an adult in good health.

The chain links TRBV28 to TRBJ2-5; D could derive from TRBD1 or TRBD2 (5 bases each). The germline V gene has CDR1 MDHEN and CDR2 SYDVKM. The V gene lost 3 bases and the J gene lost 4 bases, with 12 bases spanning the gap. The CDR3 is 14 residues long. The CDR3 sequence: CASSFGASRETQYF. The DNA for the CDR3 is TGTGCCAGCAGTTTCGGGGCTAGCCGAGAGACCCAGTACTTC.

In nucleotides, the CDR3 is TGTGCCAGCTCACCACGATCCGGCGACCTCAATGAGCAGTTCTTC. Its protein is CASSPRSGDLNEQFF. The rearrangement uses TRBV18 and TRBJ2-1; D is unclear. CDR3 length: 15 residues. Per the germline V gene, CDR1 is KGHSH and CDR2 is LQKENI. Trimming removed 1 base from V and 6 bases from J, with 13 bases in between.

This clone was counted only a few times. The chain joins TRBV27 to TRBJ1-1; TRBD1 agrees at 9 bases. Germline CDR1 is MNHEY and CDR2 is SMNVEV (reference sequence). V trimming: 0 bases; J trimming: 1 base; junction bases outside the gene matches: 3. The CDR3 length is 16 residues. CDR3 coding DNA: TGTGCCAGCAGTTTATCCGGGACAGGGCAGAACACTGAAGCTTTCTTT. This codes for CASSLSGTGQNTEAFF.

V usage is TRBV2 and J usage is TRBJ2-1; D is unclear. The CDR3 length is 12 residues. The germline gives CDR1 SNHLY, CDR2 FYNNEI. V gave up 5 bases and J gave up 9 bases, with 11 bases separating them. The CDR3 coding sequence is TGTGCCAGCAGTACTCTCATTTTTGAGCAGTTCTTC. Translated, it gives CASSTLIFEQFF.

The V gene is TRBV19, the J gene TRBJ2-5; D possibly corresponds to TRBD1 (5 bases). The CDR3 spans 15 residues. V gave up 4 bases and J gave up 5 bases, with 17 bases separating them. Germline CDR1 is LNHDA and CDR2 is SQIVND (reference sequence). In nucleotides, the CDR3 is TGTGCCAGTAGTACGATGGGGCTAGTAGGGGAGACCCAGTACTTC. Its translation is CASSTMGLVGETQYF.

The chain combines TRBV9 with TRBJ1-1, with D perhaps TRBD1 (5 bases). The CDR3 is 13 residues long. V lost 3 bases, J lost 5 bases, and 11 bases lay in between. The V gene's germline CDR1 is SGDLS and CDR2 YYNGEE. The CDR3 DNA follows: TGTGCCAGCAGCGCTGGTGGGGGGACTGAAGCTTTCTTT. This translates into CASSAGGGTEAFF.

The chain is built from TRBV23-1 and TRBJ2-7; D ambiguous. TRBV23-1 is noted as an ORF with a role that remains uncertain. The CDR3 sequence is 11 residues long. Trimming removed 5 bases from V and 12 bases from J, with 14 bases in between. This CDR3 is CASSIPRSRYF. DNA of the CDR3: TGCGCCAGCAGTATCCCCCGCAGTAGGTACTTC.

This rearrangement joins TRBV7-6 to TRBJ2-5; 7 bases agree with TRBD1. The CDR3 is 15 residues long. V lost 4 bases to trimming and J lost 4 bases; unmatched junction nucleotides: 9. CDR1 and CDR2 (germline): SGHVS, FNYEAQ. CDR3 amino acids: CASSSTGHKGETQYF. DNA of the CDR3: TGTGCCAGCAGCTCGACAGGGCATAAGGGAGAGACCCAGTACTTC.

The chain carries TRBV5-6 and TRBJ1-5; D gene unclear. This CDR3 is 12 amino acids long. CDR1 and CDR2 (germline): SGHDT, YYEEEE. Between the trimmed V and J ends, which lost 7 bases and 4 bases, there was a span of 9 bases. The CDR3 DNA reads TGTGCCAGCTCGCGAGTGAATCAGCCCCAGCATTTT. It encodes CASSRVNQPQHF.

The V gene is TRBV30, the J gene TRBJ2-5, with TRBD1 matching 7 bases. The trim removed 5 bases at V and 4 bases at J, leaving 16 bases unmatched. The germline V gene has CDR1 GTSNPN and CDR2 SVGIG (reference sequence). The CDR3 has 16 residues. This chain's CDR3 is CAWSTGQKDSGETQYF. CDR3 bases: TGTGCCTGGTCAACGGGACAGAAGGACTCCGGAGAGACCCAGTACTTC.

DNA for the CDR3: TGTGCCAGCAGTGAATCCAGGGTTCAAGAGACCCAGTACTTC. Encoded protein: CASSESRVQETQYF. This chain joins TRBV25-1 and TRBJ2-5; the D gene is possibly TRBD1 (5 bases). This CDR3 is 14 amino acids long. Trimming cost V 1 base and J 2 bases, with 8 bases left between them. Germline V gene lookup returns CDR1 MGHDK and CDR2 SYGVNS.

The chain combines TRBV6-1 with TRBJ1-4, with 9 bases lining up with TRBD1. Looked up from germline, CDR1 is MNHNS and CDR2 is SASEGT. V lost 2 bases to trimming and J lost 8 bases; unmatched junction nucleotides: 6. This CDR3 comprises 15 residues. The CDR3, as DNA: TGTGCCAGCAGTGAAAGTTGGACAGGGGTGGAAAAACTGTTTTTT. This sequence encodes CASSESWTGVEKLFF.

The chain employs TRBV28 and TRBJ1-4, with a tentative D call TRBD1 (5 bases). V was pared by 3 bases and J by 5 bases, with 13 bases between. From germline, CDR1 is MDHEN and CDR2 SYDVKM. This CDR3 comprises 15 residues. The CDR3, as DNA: TGTGCCAGCAGTTTGGCTGGGACCTTAAATGAAAAACTGTTTTTT. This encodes CASSLAGTLNEKLFF.

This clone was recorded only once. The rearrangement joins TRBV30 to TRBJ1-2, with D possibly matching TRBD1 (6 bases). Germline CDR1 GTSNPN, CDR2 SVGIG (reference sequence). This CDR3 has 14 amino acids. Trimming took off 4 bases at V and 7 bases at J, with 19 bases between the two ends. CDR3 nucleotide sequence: TGTGCCTGGACCCCACAGGGAATGGGTGGTGGCTACACCTTC. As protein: CAWTPQGMGGGYTF.

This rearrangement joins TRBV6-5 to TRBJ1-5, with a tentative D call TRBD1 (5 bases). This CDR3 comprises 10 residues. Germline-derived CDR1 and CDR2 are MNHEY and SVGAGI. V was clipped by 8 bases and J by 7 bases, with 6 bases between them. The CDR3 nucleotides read TGTGCCAGCGGGGGGCAGCCCCAGCATTTT. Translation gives CASGGQPQHF.

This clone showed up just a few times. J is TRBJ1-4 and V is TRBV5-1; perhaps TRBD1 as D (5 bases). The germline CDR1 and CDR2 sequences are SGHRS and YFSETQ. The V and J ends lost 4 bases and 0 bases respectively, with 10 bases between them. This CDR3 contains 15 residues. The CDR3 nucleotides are TGCGCCAGCAGCACCCTGGGGGCAACTAATGAAAAACTGTTTTTT. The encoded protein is CASSTLGATNEKLFF.

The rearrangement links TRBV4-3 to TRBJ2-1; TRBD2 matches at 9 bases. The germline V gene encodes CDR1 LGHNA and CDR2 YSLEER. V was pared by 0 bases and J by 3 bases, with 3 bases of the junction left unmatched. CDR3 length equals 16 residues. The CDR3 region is CASSQEELAGYNEQFF. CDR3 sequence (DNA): TGCGCCAGCAGCCAAGAGGAACTAGCGGGCTACAATGAGCAGTTCTTC.

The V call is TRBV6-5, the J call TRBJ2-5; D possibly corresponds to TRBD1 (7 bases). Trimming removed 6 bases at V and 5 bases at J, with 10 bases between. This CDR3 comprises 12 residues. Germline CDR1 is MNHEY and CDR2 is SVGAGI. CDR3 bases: TGTGCCAGCAGGTCAGGGGGGGAGACCCAGTACTTC. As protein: CASRSGGETQYF.

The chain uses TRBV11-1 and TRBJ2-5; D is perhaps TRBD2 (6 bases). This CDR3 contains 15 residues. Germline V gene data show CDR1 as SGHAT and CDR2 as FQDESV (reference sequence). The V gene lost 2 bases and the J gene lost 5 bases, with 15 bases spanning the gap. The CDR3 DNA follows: TGTGCCAGCAGCTTATTGTCGGGAGCGAGGGAGACCCAGTACTTC. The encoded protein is CASSLLSGARETQYF.

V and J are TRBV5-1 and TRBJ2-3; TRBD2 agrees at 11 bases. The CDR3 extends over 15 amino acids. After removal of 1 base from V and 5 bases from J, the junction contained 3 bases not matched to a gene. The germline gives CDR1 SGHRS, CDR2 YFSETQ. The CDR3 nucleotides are TGCGCCAGCAGCTTGATAGCGGGAGGGATAGATACGCAGTATTTT. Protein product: CASSLIAGGIDTQYF.

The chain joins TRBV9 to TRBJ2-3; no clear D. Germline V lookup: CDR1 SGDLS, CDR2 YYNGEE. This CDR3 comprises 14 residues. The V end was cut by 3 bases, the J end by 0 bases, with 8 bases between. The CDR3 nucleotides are TGTGCCAGCAGCGCCCTAACAAGCACAGATACGCAGTATTTT. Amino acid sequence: CASSALTSTDTQYF.

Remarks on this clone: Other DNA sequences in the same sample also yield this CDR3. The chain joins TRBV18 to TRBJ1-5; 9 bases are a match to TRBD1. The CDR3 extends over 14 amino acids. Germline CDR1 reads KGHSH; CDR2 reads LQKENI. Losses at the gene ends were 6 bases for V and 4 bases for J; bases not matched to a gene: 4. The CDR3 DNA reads TGTGCCAGCTCCCCGGGACAGGGAAATCAGCCCCAGCATTTT. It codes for CASSPGQGNQPQHF.

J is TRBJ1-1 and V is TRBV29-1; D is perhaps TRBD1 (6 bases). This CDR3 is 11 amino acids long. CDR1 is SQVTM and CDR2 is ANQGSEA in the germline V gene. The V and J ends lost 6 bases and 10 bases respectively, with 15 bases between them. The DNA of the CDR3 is TGCAGCGTGGAGGACAGAGGACGAGCTTTCTTT. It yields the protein CSVEDRGRAFF.

The CDR3: CASFDTLMVGAEAFF. CDR3 sequence (DNA): TGTGCCAGCTTCGACACCCTCATGGTCGGCGCTGAAGCTTTCTTT. The rearrangement links TRBV7-8 to TRBJ1-1; D not certain. Trimming took off 8 bases at V and 6 bases at J, with 22 bases between the two ends. Germline-derived CDR1 and CDR2 are SGHVS and FQNEAQ. The length of the CDR3 is 15 residues.

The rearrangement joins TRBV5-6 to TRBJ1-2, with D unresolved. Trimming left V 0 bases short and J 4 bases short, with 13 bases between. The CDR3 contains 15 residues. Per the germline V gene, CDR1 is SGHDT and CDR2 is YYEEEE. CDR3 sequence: CASSLGAGVGYGYTF. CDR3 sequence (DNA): TGTGCCAGCAGCTTGGGGGCGGGTGTCGGCTATGGCTACACCTTC.

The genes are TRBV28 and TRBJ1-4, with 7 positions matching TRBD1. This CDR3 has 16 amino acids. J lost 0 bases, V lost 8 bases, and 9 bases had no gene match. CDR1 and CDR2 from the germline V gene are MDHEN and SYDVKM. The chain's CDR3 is CASRDRDGSTNEKLFF. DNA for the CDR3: TGTGCCAGCCGCGACAGGGACGGTTCAACTAATGAAAAACTGTTTTTT.

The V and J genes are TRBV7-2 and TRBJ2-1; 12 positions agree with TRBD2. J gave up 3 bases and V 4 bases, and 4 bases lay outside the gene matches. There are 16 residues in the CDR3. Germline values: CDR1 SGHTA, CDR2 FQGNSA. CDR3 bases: TGTGCCAGCAGCTCACTAGCGGGAGGAAACTACAATGAGCAGTTCTTC. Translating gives CASSSLAGGNYNEQFF.